This T cell receptor beta chain was found in a study of blood T cell repertoires in COVID-19. Original handling: Reference gene primer amplification gave estimated nucleated cell counts. Only in-frame clones appear in the TCRdb table, and some are missing; sequencing was by immunoSEQ multiplex PCR. V and J calls and clone size are copied from that table; D and trimming were computed from the DNA. The table includes about 95,000 clones, roughly 79% detected once. Germline assignment: CDR1 SGDLS and CDR2 YYNGEE. Unmatched junction bases numbered 7, after V lost 2 bases and J lost 7 bases. The CDR3 consists of 15 residues.

This clonotype was obtained from an older man with COVID-19, enrolled during active disease. This chain uses TRBV9 with TRBJ2-2; 8 bases match TRBD2. The sample comprised peripheral blood. The CDR3 is CASSVAGSGVGELFF. The DNA of the CDR3 is TGTGCCAGCAGCGTCGCAGGTAGCGGGGTCGGGGAGCTGTTTTTT.